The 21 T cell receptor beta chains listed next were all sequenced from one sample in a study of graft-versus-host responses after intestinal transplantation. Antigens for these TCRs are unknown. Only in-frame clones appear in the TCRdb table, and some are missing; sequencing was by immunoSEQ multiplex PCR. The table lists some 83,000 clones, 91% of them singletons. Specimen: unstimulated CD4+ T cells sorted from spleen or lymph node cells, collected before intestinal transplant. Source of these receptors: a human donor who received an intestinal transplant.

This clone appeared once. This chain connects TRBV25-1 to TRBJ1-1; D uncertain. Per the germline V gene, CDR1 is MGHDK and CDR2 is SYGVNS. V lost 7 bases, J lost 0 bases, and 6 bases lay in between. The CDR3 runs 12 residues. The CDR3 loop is CASKGVNTEAFF. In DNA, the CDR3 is TGTGCCAGCAAGGGAGTGAACACTGAAGCTTTCTTT.

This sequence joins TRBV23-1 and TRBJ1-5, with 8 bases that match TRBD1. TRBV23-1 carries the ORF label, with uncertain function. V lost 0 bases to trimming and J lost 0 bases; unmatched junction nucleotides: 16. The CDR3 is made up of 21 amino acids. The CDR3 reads CASSQSRASGTGDFSNQPQHF. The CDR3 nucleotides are TGCGCCAGCAGTCAATCTAGAGCCTCCGGGACAGGAGATTTTAGCAATCAGCCCCAGCATTTT.

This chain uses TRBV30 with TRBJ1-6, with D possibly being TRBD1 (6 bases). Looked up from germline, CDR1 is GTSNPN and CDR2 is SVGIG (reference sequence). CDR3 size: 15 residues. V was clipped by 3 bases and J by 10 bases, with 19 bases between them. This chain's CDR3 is CAWSPQIRTDSPLHF. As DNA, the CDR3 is TGTGCCTGGAGCCCGCAAATCAGGACAGACTCACCCCTCCACTTT. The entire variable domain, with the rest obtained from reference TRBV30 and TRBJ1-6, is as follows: SQTIHQWPATLVQPVGSPLSLECTVEGTSNPNLYWYRQAAGRGLQLLFYSVGIGQISSEVPQNLSASRPQDRQFILSSKKLLLSDSGFYLCAWSPQIRTDSPLHFGNGTRLTVT.

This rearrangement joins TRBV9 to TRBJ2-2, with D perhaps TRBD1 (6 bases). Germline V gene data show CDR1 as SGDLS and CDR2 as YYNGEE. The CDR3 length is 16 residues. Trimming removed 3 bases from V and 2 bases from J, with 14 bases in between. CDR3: CASSGGQFHNTGELFF. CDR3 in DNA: TGTGCCAGCAGCGGCGGACAGTTCCATAACACCGGGGAGCTGTTTTTT.

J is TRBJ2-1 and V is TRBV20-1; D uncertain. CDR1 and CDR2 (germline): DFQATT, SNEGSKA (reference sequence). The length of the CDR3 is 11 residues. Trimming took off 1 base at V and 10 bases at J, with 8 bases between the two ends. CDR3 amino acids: CSARGSREQFF. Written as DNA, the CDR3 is TGCAGTGCTAGAGGTTCCCGGGAGCAGTTCTTC.

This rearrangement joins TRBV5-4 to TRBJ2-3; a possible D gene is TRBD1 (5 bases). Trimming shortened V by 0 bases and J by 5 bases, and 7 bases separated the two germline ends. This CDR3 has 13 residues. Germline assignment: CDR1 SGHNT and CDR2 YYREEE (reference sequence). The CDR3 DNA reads TGTGCCAGCAGCTTGGGTACAGGAGATACGCAGTATTTT. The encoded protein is CASSLGTGDTQYF.

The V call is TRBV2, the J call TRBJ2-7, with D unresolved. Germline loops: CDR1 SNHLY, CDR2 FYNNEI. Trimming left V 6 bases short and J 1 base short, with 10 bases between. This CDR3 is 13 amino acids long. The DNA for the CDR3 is TGTGCCAGCAGGCAGGCCTCTTCCTACGAGCAGTACTTC. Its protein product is CASRQASSYEQYF.

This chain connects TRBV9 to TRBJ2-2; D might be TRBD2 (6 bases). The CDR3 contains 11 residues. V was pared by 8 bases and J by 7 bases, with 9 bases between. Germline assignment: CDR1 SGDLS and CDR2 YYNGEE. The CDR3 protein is CASSRGGELFF. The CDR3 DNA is TGTGCCAGTTCGCGGGGCGGGGAGCTGTTTTTT. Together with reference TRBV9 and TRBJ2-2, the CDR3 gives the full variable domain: DSGVTQTPKHLITATGQRVTLRCSPRSGDLSVYWYQQSLDQGLQFLIQYYNGEERAKGNILERFSAQQFPDLHSELNLSSLELGDSALYFCASSRGGELFFGEGSRLTVL.

In nucleotides, the CDR3 is TGTGCCAGCAGCCATAATCGACAGGGACCCTACGAGCAGTACTTC. This gives the protein CASSHNRQGPYEQYF. This chain connects TRBV6-5 to TRBJ2-7; the match to TRBD1 covers 7 bases. The CDR3 is 15 amino acids. Germline assignment: CDR1 MNHEY and CDR2 SVGAGI. Trimming took 6 bases from V and 2 from J; bases not matched to a gene: 10.

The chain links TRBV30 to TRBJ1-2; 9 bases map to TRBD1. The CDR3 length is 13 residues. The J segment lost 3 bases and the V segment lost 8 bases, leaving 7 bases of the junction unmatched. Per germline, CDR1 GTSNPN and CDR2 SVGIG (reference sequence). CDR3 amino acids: CAGGTGSDYGYTF. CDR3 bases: TGTGCCGGGGGGACAGGGTCAGACTATGGCTACACCTTC.

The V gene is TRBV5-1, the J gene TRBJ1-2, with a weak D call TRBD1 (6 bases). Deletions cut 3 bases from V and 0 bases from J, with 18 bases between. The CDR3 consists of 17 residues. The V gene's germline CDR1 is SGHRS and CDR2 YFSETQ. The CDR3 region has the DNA TGCGCCAGCAGCTACCTAGCCGAACAGGGAGCTAACTATGGCTACACCTTC. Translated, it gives CASSYLAEQGANYGYTF. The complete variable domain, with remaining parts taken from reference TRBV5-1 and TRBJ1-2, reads KAGVTQTPRYLIKTRGQQVTLSCSPISGHRSVSWYQQTPGQGLQFLFEYFSETQRNKGNFPGRFSGRQFSNSRSEMNVSTLELGDSALYLCASSYLAEQGANYGYTFGSGTRLTVV.

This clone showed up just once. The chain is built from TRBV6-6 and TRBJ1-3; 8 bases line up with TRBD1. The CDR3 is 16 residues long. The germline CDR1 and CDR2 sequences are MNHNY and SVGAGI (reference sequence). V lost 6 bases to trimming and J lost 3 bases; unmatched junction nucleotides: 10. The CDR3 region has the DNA TGTGCCAGCAGCCCAGTTGCGACAGGGGATGGAAACACCATATATTTT. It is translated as CASSPVATGDGNTIYF.

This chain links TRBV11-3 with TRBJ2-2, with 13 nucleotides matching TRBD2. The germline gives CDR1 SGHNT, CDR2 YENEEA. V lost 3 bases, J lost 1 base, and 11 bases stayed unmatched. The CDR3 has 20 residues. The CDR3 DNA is TGTGCCAGCAGCTTTAGTCTCGGACTAGCGGGGGTACAGAACACCGGGGAGCTGTTTTTT. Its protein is CASSFSLGLAGVQNTGELFF. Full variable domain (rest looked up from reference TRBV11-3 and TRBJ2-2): EAGVVQSPRYKIIEKKQPVAFWCNPISGHNTLYWYLQNLGQGPELLIRYENEEAVDDSQLPKDRFSAERLKGVDSTLKIQPAELGDSAVYLCASSFSLGLAGVQNTGELFFGEGSRLTVL.

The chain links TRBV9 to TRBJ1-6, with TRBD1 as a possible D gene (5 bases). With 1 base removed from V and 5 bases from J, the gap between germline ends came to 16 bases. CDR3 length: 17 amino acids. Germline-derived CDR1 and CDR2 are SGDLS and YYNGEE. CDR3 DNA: TGTGCCAGCAGCGTATATCCGGGGGGTTCGAATAATTCACCCCTCCACTTT. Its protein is CASSVYPGGSNNSPLHF.

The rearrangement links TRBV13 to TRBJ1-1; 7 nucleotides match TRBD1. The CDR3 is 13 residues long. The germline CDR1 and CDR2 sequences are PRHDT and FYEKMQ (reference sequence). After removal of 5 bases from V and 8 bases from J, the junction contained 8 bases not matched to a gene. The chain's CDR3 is CASSPRTGLEAFF. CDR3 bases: TGTGCCAGCAGCCCCCGGACAGGATTAGAAGCTTTCTTT.

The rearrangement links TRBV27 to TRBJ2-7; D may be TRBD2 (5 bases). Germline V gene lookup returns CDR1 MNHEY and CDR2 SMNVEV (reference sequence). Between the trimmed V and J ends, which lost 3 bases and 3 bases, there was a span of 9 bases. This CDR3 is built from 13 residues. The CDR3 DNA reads TGTGCCAGCAGTTTTGCCGGGAACTACGAGCAGTACTTC. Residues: CASSFAGNYEQYF.

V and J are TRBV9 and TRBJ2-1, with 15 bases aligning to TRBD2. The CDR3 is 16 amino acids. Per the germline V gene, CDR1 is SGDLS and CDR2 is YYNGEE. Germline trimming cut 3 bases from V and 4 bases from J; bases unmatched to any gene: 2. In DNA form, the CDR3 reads TGTGCCAGCAGCGCCGGGACTAGCGGGGGGTACAATGAGCAGTTCTTC. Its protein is CASSAGTSGGYNEQFF.

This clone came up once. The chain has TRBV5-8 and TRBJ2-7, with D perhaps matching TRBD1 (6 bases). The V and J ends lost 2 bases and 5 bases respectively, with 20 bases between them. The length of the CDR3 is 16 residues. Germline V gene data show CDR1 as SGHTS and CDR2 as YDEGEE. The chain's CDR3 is CASSFRTIQGTDEQYF. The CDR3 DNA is TGTGCCAGCAGCTTTCGGACGATACAGGGCACCGACGAGCAGTACTTC. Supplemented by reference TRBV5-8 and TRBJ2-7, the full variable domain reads EAGVTQSPTHLIKTRGQQATLRCSPISGHTSVYWYQQALGLGLQFLLWYDEGEERNRGNFPPRFSGRQFPNYSSELNVNALELEDSALYLCASSFRTIQGTDEQYFGPGTRLTVT.

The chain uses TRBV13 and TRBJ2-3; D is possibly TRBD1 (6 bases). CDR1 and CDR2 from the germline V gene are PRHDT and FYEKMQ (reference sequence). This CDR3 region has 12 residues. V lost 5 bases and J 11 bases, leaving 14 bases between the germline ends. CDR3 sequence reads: CASSQGRQVQYF. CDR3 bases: TGTGCCAGCAGCCAAGGCCGACAGGTGCAGTATTTT.

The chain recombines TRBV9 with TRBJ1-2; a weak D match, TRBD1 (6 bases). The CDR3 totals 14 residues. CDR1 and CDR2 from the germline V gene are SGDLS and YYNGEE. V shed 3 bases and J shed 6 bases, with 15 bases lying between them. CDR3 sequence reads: CASSARRGGDGYTF. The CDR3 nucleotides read TGTGCCAGCAGCGCCAGGCGGGGGGGCGATGGCTACACCTTC.

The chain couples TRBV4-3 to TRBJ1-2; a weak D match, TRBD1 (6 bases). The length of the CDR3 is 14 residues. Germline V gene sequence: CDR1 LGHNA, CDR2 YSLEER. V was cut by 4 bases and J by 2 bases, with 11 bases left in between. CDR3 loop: CASSRGRGNYGYTF. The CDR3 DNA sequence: TGCGCCAGCAGCCGAGGCAGGGGAAACTATGGCTACACCTTC.